This T cell receptor beta chain was found in a study of blood T cell repertoires in COVID-19. As for the study in general: Nucleic acid was either cDNA or gDNA, and it came from T cells, B-cell-depleted T cells, or PBMCs.

Only in-frame clones appear in the TCRdb table, and some are missing; sequencing was by immunoSEQ multiplex PCR. Of roughly 340,000 clones listed, 87% were seen once; the top ten hold about 6.9%. Germline assignment: CDR1 LNHDA and CDR2 SQIVND (reference sequence). Ends included, the CDR3 has 14 residues. Followed over time, Seattle patients had been enrolled while infection was active. The table lists this clone with a count of one. No DNA is shown, since the ends of the CDR3 on it are uncertain; the CDR3 is the one TCRdb lists. The source of this sequence is a woman in her forties or fifties with COVID-19, enrolled during active disease. The V call is TRBV19, the J call TRBJ2-1; the listed D gene, TRBD2, was not tested against the DNA. Sequencing input: peripheral blood. The CDR3 loop reads CASSRWASGNNWFF.